A single sample gave rise to the 12 T cell receptor beta chains below, sequenced in a study of T-cell memory formation after mild COVID-19. TCRdb analysed the 5' RACE reads with MiXCR anew, one entry per CDR3 protein. The data show hundreds of thousands of distinct CDR3 sequences, roughly 21% seen once. Sequencing used PBMCs or a T cell subset sorted from them (not recorded which). The receptors were gathered from a man younger than 30 who had mild COVID-19 (a few samples of this study predate the infection). Cell type and time point are not known.

There are a few counts of this clonotype. The gene calls are TRBV10-3 and TRBJ2-7; D may be TRBD1 (5 bases). CDR1 ENHRY and CDR2 SYGVKD come from the germline V gene. The CDR3 contains 13 residues. The V end was cut by 3 bases, the J end by 4 bases, with 10 bases between. The CDR3, as DNA: TGTGCCATCAGTGACGGCAGGGATTACGAGCAGTACTTC. Encoded protein: CAISDGRDYEQYF.

V usage is TRBV7-2 and J usage is TRBJ2-7; D is ambiguous. The V end was cut by 3 bases, the J end by 0 bases, with 9 bases between. This CDR3 comprises 14 residues. The germline V gene encodes CDR1 SGHTA and CDR2 FQGNSA. CDR3 sequence (DNA): TGTGCCAGCAGCTTCCGCGTCAGCTCCTACGAGCAGTACGTC. It specifies CASSFRVSSYEQYV.

This clonotype was seen repeatedly, ten times or more. V usage is TRBV7-2 and J usage is TRBJ2-7; 7 nucleotides agree with TRBD1. This CDR3 is 14 amino acids long. Germline loops: CDR1 SGHTA, CDR2 FQGNSA. Trimming removed 3 bases from V and 3 bases from J; junction bases left unmatched: 5. CDR3 sequence: CASSFRDSRYEQYF. The CDR3 nucleotides read TGTGCCAGCAGCTTCCGGGACAGCCGCTACGAGCAGTACTTC.

This clonotype was counted a few times. The CDR3, as DNA: TGTGCCAGCACAACACCCCGGGACAGGGGTGTCACCGGGGAGCTGTTTTTT. It specifies CASTTPRDRGVTGELFF. The chain is built from TRBV28 and TRBJ2-2; 10 bases are shared with TRBD1. CDR1 is MDHEN and CDR2 is SYDVKM in the germline V gene. The CDR3 is 17 amino acids. V lost 7 bases and J lost 4; bases outside the gene matches: 12.

The sample holds a few counts of this clonotype. The genes are TRBV9 and TRBJ2-1; possible D gene TRBD2, 5 bases. Germline values: CDR1 SGDLS, CDR2 YYNGEE. This CDR3 spans 13 amino acids. Trimming shortened V by 2 bases and J by 3 bases, and 6 bases separated the two germline ends. The CDR3 DNA is TGTGCCAGCAGCGTCGGGGTCTACAATGAGCAGTTCTTC. As protein: CASSVGVYNEQFF.

Only a few counts were recorded for this clonotype. The V and J genes are TRBV19 and TRBJ2-3; a possible D gene is TRBD1 (6 bases). V was trimmed by 5 bases and J by 2 bases, leaving 11 bases between them. Germline V gives CDR1 LNHDA, CDR2 SQIVND (reference sequence). The CDR3 is 14 residues long. CDR3 bases: TGTGCCAGTAGTCCTCAGGGACACACAGATACGCAGTATTTT. Translating gives CASSPQGHTDTQYF. Complete variable domain (other parts from reference TRBV19 and TRBJ2-3): DGGITQSPKYLFRKEGQNVTLSCEQNLNHDAMYWYRQDPGQGLRLIYYSQIVNDFQKGDIAEGYSVSREKKESFPLTVTSAQKNPTAFYLCASSPQGHTDTQYFGPGTRLTVL.

The rearrangement joins TRBV28 to TRBJ2-3; TRBD2 is a possible D gene (5 bases). The germline CDR1 and CDR2 sequences are MDHEN and SYDVKM. V was cut by 2 bases and J by 11 bases, with 11 bases left in between. This CDR3 is 12 amino acids long. DNA for the CDR3: TGTGCCAGCAGTTTAAACCCCGGACTGCAGTATTTT. Its protein is CASSLNPGLQYF.

The chain couples TRBV9 to TRBJ2-2, with 7 positions matching TRBD1. V lost 1 base and J lost 7; bases outside the gene matches: 7. The germline V gene has CDR1 SGDLS and CDR2 YYNGEE. This CDR3 contains 15 residues. The CDR3: CASSVRTQGIGELFF. The DNA for the CDR3 is TGTGCCAGCAGCGTACGTACACAGGGGATCGGGGAGCTGTTTTTT.

This clonotype was seen many times. This sequence joins TRBV5-6 and TRBJ2-5; D possibly matches TRBD1 or TRBD2 (5 bases each). The CDR3 sequence is 13 residues long. Trimming removed 4 bases from V and 2 bases from J, with 9 bases in between. The germline V gene has CDR1 SGHDT and CDR2 YYEEEE. The CDR3 protein is CASSRGRQETQYF. As DNA, the CDR3 is TGTGCCAGCAGCCGGGGACGTCAAGAGACCCAGTACTTC. Full variable domain (missing parts from reference TRBV5-6 and TRBJ2-5): DAGVTQSPTHLIKTRGQQVTLRCSPKSGHDTVSWYQQALGQGPQFIFQYYEEEERQRGNFPDRFSGHQFPNYSSELNVNALLLGDSALYLCASSRGRQETQYFGPGTRLLVL.

The chain combines TRBV5-5 with TRBJ1-5, with D possibly TRBD1 on 5 matching bases. Looked up from germline, CDR1 is SGHKS and CDR2 is YYEKEE (reference sequence). V lost 4 bases and J 7 bases, leaving 18 bases between the germline ends. The CDR3 runs to 15 residues. CDR3 loop: CASSRSDPNRQPQHF. CDR3 nucleotide sequence: TGTGCCAGCAGCCGATCGGACCCAAACAGGCAGCCCCAGCATTTT.

The V and J genes are TRBV20-1 and TRBJ1-1; D not certain. Germline CDR1 is DFQATT and CDR2 is SNEGSKA (reference sequence). V lost 3 bases and J lost 4, with 12 bases in between. This CDR3 has 13 residues. The CDR3 sequence: CSASVVLGTEAFF. The CDR3 DNA reads TGCAGTGCTAGTGTGGTGTTGGGCACTGAAGCTTTCTTT.

This clonotype was recorded many times. The CDR3 DNA reads as TGTGCCAGCAGCTTAGAGAGGAACACTGAAGCTTTCTTT. Protein product: CASSLERNTEAFF. The chain carries TRBV7-9 and TRBJ1-1, with no clear D. Trimming took off 1 base at V and 1 base at J, with 4 bases between the two ends. The CDR3 is made up of 13 amino acids. CDR1 and CDR2 from the germline V gene are SEHNR and FQNEAQ (reference sequence).